A selection of T cell receptor beta chains follows, all from one sample in a study of cytomegalovirus exposure and HLA in healthy donors. The assay was immunoSEQ multiplex PCR, and TCRdb's table has in-frame clones only and misses some. The data show about 38,000 clones, approximately 92% seen once. Sequencing used PBMCs. These receptors came from a young man in good health and CMV-seronegative. CDR3s include the opening cysteine and the closing phenylalanine or tryptophan. D genes are given only for firm matches. Clone size is not always given. Where it is, it says once, few, many or a class for expanded clones.

J gene,clone size,D gene,V gene,CDR3 DNA,CDR3 protein
TRBJ2-1,once,TRBD2,TRBV4-1,TGCGCCAGCAGCCAAGTCGGATCCGGGGGGGCGTACAATGAGCAGTTCTTC,CASSQVGSGGAYNEQFF
TRBJ1-1,-,-,TRBV10-2,TGCGCCAGCCGAGACAGAGGTATGAACACTGAAGCTTTCTTT,CASRDRGMNTEAFF
TRBJ2-7,once,-,TRBV5-1,TGCGCCAGCAGCGTCGACAGCGCTCCCTACGAGCAGTACTTC,CASSVDSAPYEQYF
TRBJ2-6,-,-,TRBV19,TGTGCCAGTAGTGCCCAGGGCCGCACGGGGGCCAACGTCCTGACTTTC,CASSAQGRTGANVLTF
TRBJ2-5,-,-,TRBV5-1,TGCGCCAGCAGCCTTGGGACAACAGGGGAGACCCAGTACTTC,CASSLGTTGETQYF
TRBJ2-2,-,TRBD1,TRBV6-5,TGTGCCAGCAGTTCCGGGGACAGGGCGGCCGGGGAGCTGTTTTTT,CASSSGDRAAGELFF
TRBJ2-5,-,TRBD1,TRBV27,TGTGCCAGCAGTCCTAGGACAGGGGAGTACCAAGAGACCCAGTACTTC,CASSPRTGEYQETQYF
TRBJ1-1,-,-,TRBV6-6,TGTGCCAGCAGTTACTCGAACAGGGTAGACACTGAAGCTTTCTTT,CASSYSNRVDTEAFF
TRBJ2-7,-,TRBD1,TRBV4-1,TGCGCCAGCAGCGGAACCGGGACAGACTCCTACGAGCAGTACTTC,CASSGTGTDSYEQYF
TRBJ1-5,-,-,TRBV6-1,TGTGCCAGCAGTGAGGGCCAGTTTGACAATCAGCCCCAGCATTTT,CASSEGQFDNQPQHF
TRBJ2-2,-,-,TRBV7-6,TGTGCCAGCAGCTTAGGAGCGAACACCGGGGAGCTGTTTTTT,CASSLGANTGELFF
TRBJ1-4,-,TRBD1,TRBV29-1,TGCAGCGTTGGGACAGGAGTTGAAAAACTGTTTTTT,CSVGTGVEKLFF
TRBJ2-1,-,TRBD1,TRBV10-2,TGCGCCAGCAACCCGGGACAGGGGGCCCACAATGAGCAGTTCTTC,CASNPGQGAHNEQFF
TRBJ2-1,-,TRBD1,TRBV6-1,TGTGCCAGCAGTGAAGTGCCGGGACAGATCAATGAGCAGTTCTTC,CASSEVPGQINEQFF
TRBJ2-6,-,-,TRBV29-1,TGCAGCGTTGAAGATCGGAGCCCTGGGGCCAACGTCCTGACTTTC,CSVEDRSPGANVLTF
TRBJ2-7,few,TRBD1,TRBV30,TGTGCCTGGAGCCCGGGACAGGGCTCCTACGAGCAGTACTTC,CAWSPGQGSYEQYF
TRBJ1-2,-,-,TRBV6-5,TGTGCCAGCAGAACTCTCGGCCGGAGTGAGAGTGGCTACACCTTC,CASRTLGRSESGYTF